The 26 T cell receptor beta chains given below trace back to one sample, sequenced in a study of blood T cell dynamics during melanoma immunotherapy. Time point noted: week 3, after first cycle of checkpoint inhibitor. Sequencing used immunoSEQ multiplex PCR; TCRdb keeps in-frame clones, though not all of them. The sample includes about 6,000 clones, roughly 78% of them seen just once. The source material was blood, sampled from a patient treated with checkpoint blockade. The source is a human donor with melanoma.

About this clone itself: One junction end disagrees with the germline gene, perhaps due to a read error. This chain uses TRBV5-3 with TRBJ1-5, with unresolved D. TRBV5-3 is an open reading frame, and its role is uncertain. The CDR3 totals 14 residues. For the CDR3, the DNA is TGTGCCAGCAGCTTGGAGGCAGCAGATCAGCCCCAGCATTTT. It translates to CASSLEAADQPQHF.

V usage is TRBV7-9 and J usage is TRBJ1-2; D not resolved. In germline, CDR1 is SEHNR, CDR2 FQNEAQ (reference sequence). There are 14 residues in the CDR3. V was shortened by 2 bases and J by 7 bases, with 14 bases between the two germline ends. Here the CDR3 DNA reads TGTGCCAGCAGCTTACTACGATCAAACCGTGGCTACACCTTC. Residues: CASSLLRSNRGYTF.

The chain recombines TRBV4-1 with TRBJ2-1, with 10 nucleotides matching TRBD1. Trimming cost V 1 base and J 8 bases; bases outside gene matches: 8. Germline V lookup: CDR1 MGHRA, CDR2 YSYEKL. This CDR3 has 16 residues. The CDR3 DNA sequence: TGCGCCAGCAGCCAAGTGCCGGGACAGGGGCGGGATGAGCAGTTCTTC. Its translation is CASSQVPGQGRDEQFF.

This clone was picked up one time. The chain couples TRBV9 to TRBJ1-1; no firm D call. The CDR3 runs to 13 residues. Germline lookup yields CDR1 SGDLS and CDR2 YYNGEE. V dropped 0 bases and J dropped 1 base, with 4 bases sitting between them. CDR3 sequence (DNA): TGTGCCAGCAGCGTAGAGGGGAACACTGAAGCTTTCTTT. The encoded protein is CASSVEGNTEAFF.

This clone was recorded once. V usage is TRBV5-1 and J usage is TRBJ1-4; unclear D gene. Trimming stripped 1 base from V and 8 bases from J, with 12 bases between. The CDR3 extends over 14 amino acids. The germline gives CDR1 SGHRS, CDR2 YFSETQ. The CDR3 loop reads CASSLRESEEKLFF. DNA for the CDR3: TGCGCCAGCAGCTTGAGGGAGTCGGAGGAAAAACTGTTTTTT.

This clone appeared a few times. The chain carries TRBV19 and TRBJ1-2; D gene ambiguous. CDR3 length equals 13 residues. Between the trimmed V and J ends, which lost 7 bases and 6 bases, there was a span of 15 bases. Germline V gene data show CDR1 as LNHDA and CDR2 as SQIVND (reference sequence). CDR3: CASTERAVNGYTF. DNA for the CDR3: TGTGCCAGTACCGAACGGGCGGTAAATGGCTACACCTTC.

This rearrangement joins TRBV27 to TRBJ1-1; D is uncertain. The V end was cut by 4 bases, the J end by 5 bases, with 17 bases between. Per the germline V gene, CDR1 is MNHEY and CDR2 is SMNVEV (reference sequence). The CDR3 is 15 residues long. The CDR3 sequence: CASSSLGNSETEAFF. As DNA, the CDR3 is TGTGCCAGCAGTTCTCTTGGTAATAGTGAGACTGAAGCTTTCTTT.

CDR3: CASSLSTDTQYF. DNA for the CDR3: TGTGCCAGCAGCTTATCGACGGATACGCAGTATTTT. This sequence joins TRBV7-3 and TRBJ2-3, with D uncertain. This CDR3 is built from 12 residues. V lost 2 bases, J lost 6 bases, and 6 bases lay in between. Germline CDR1 is SGHTA and CDR2 is FQGTGA.

This clone has only a few counts. This chain connects TRBV11-2 to TRBJ1-1, with a tentative D call TRBD1 (5 bases). This CDR3 region has 13 residues. Germline assignment: CDR1 SGHAT and CDR2 FQNNGV. Trimming pared 3 bases from V and 3 bases from J, leaving 8 bases between. This CDR3 is CASSLDTDTEAFF. In DNA, the CDR3 is TGTGCCAGCAGCTTGGACACCGACACTGAAGCTTTCTTT.

The V call is TRBV30, the J call TRBJ2-5; a possible D gene is TRBD2 (5 bases). CDR3 length: 13 residues. The V end was cut by 1 base, the J end by 4 bases, with 10 bases between. Germline V gene sequence: CDR1 GTSNPN, CDR2 SVGIG (reference sequence). As DNA, the CDR3 is TGTGCCTGGAGTGACTGGGCGGGAGAGACCCAGTACTTC. Protein product: CAWSDWAGETQYF.

The chain combines TRBV19 with TRBJ1-1, with 9 bases fitting TRBD1. Germline CDR1 and CDR2: LNHDA and SQIVND (reference sequence). The CDR3 extends over 18 amino acids. The J segment lost 1 base and the V segment lost 6 bases, leaving 15 bases of the junction unmatched. The CDR3 loop reads CASRSTGQGFYTNTEAFF. The CDR3 bases are TGTGCCAGTAGATCCACCGGACAGGGGTTCTACACGAACACTGAAGCTTTCTTT.

The chain employs TRBV29-1 and TRBJ1-2, with 7 bases aligning to TRBD1. The CDR3 totals 12 residues. V lost 6 bases, J lost 10 bases, and 11 bases stayed unmatched. Germline values: CDR1 SQVTM, CDR2 ANQGSEA. The CDR3 region has the DNA TGCAGCGTGGTTCGACAGGGAATGGTCTACACCTTC. This codes for CSVVRQGMVYTF.

V and J are TRBV30 and TRBJ2-7; D is unclear. Between the trimmed V and J ends, which lost 5 bases and 3 bases, there was a span of 17 bases. The germline V gene encodes CDR1 GTSNPN and CDR2 SVGIG (reference sequence). This CDR3 is 14 amino acids long. The CDR3 is CAWGPRGGRYEQYF. The DNA of the CDR3 is TGTGCCTGGGGGCCCCGCGGCGGCCGCTACGAGCAGTACTTC.

The chain employs TRBV10-1 and TRBJ2-7; TRBD1 agrees at 7 bases. CDR1 is WNHNN and CDR2 is SYGVQD in the germline V gene (reference sequence). The CDR3 length is 15 residues. The J segment lost 2 bases and the V segment lost 8 bases, leaving 12 bases of the junction unmatched. CDR3 in DNA: TGCGCCAGCCCTCCCCCTGGGACAGATACCTACGAGCAGTACTTC. Its protein is CASPPPGTDTYEQYF.

CDR3 region: CASSLETIRSGANVLTF. CDR3 DNA sequence: TGTGCCAGCTCACTTGAGACTATCCGCTCTGGGGCCAACGTCCTGACTTTC. The rearrangement links TRBV18 to TRBJ2-6; tentatively, D is TRBD2 (5 bases). Germline assignment: CDR1 KGHSH and CDR2 LQKENI. Trimming removed 4 bases from V and 0 bases from J, with 13 bases in between. CDR3 length: 17 residues.

The CDR3 DNA follows: TGTGCCAGCAGTTCGTTAGCCGTAAGGACAACCTACGAGCAGTACTTC. It specifies CASSSLAVRTTYEQYF. V usage is TRBV6-5 and J usage is TRBJ2-7; tentative D call: TRBD1 (5 bases). Germline V gives CDR1 MNHEY, CDR2 SVGAGI. The CDR3 has 16 amino acids. V lost 4 bases to trimming and J lost 2 bases, with 18 bases between them.

This rearrangement joins TRBV7-8 to TRBJ2-7; 8 positions match TRBD1. CDR3 length: 15 residues. Germline CDR1 SGHVS, CDR2 FQNEAQ. Germline trimming cut 5 bases from V and 1 base from J; bases unmatched to any gene: 7. The CDR3 DNA sequence: TGTGCCAGCAGCAATCGCCGGGACAGGTCCTACGAGCAGTACTTC. Translation: CASSNRRDRSYEQYF.

The chain uses TRBV6-4 and TRBJ2-1, with D possibly TRBD2 on 5 matching bases. V was shortened by 4 bases and J by 6 bases, with 10 bases between the two germline ends. The CDR3 is 13 residues long. Looked up from germline, CDR1 is MRHNA and CDR2 is SNTAGT. The chain's CDR3 is CASSVTTSNEQFF. The CDR3, as DNA: TGTGCCAGCAGTGTGACTACGAGCAATGAGCAGTTCTTC.

This clone turned up a few times. The chain recombines TRBV6-5 with TRBJ2-7, with D perhaps TRBD2 (6 bases). Trimming took 7 bases from V and 3 from J, leaving 19 bases between them. Germline V gene sequence: CDR1 MNHEY, CDR2 SVGAGI. This CDR3 region has 15 residues. CDR3 sequence: CASTLHGGRVYEQYF. In nucleotides, the CDR3 is TGTGCCAGCACTCTGCATGGAGGGAGAGTCTACGAGCAGTACTTC.

The chain links TRBV27 to TRBJ2-4, with TRBD1 as a possible D gene (6 bases). V shed 0 bases and J shed 6 bases, with 15 bases lying between them. This CDR3 has 16 amino acids. From germline, CDR1 is MNHEY and CDR2 SMNVEV (reference sequence). CDR3 in amino acids: CASSLSSTGYGNIQYF. The CDR3 DNA reads as TGTGCCAGCAGTTTATCGTCCACAGGGTACGGAAACATTCAGTACTTC.

This rearrangement joins TRBV29-1 to TRBJ1-2; tentative D call: TRBD1 (6 bases). The CDR3 totals 13 residues. V lost 4 bases to trimming and J lost 5 bases, with 14 bases between them. Germline lookup yields CDR1 SQVTM and CDR2 ANQGSEA. CDR3 in amino acids: CSVGQVDGYGYTF. DNA for the CDR3: TGCAGCGTTGGACAGGTAGATGGTTATGGCTACACCTTC.

J is TRBJ2-1 and V is TRBV11-2, with TRBD2 identical over 10 bases. The junction had 8 bases not matched to a gene; V was cut back by 5 bases and J by 4 bases. The CDR3 loop spans 16 amino acids. Per germline, CDR1 SGHAT and CDR2 FQNNGV. This chain's CDR3 is CASSLVAGGSYNEQFF. The CDR3 DNA reads as TGTGCCAGCAGCCTGGTAGCGGGGGGTTCTTACAATGAGCAGTTCTTC.

CDR3 in amino acids: CASNRQGLITGELFF. CDR3 nucleotide sequence: TGTGCCAGCAACCGACAGGGGCTGATCACCGGGGAGCTGTTTTTT. This chain uses TRBV18 with TRBJ2-2; TRBD1 agrees at 8 bases. Germline values: CDR1 KGHSH, CDR2 LQKENI. This CDR3 has 15 residues. Germline trimming cut 8 bases from V and 4 bases from J; bases unmatched to any gene: 9. The whole variable domain, remainder taken from reference TRBV18 and TRBJ2-2, is NAGVMQNPRHLVRRRGQEARLRCSPMKGHSHVYWYRQLPEEGLKFMVYLQKENIIDESGMPKERFSAEFPKEGPSILRIQQVVRGDSAAYFCASNRQGLITGELFFGEGSRLTVL.

The rearrangement links TRBV18 to TRBJ1-5; 7 bases match TRBD1. After removal of 5 bases from V and 0 bases from J, the junction contained 4 bases not matched to a gene. The CDR3 length is 15 residues. Germline V CDR1 and CDR2: KGHSH, LQKENI. CDR3 amino acids: CASSETGNSNQPQHF. For the CDR3, the DNA is TGTGCCAGCTCAGAGACAGGGAATAGCAATCAGCCCCAGCATTTT.

This sequence joins TRBV4-1 and TRBJ2-1, with 9 bases identical to TRBD1. The CDR3 totals 20 residues. Germline loops: CDR1 MGHRA, CDR2 YSYEKL. V lost 1 base and J lost 5; bases outside the gene matches: 18. CDR3 nucleotides: TGCGCCAGCAGCCAAGTAACCCCCCAGGTTGGGACAGGGAGGCACAATGAGCAGTTCTTC. Protein: CASSQVTPQVGTGRHNEQFF.

The rearrangement uses TRBV6-6 and TRBJ1-2; 9 bases map to TRBD1. Trimming cost V 7 bases and J 8 bases; bases outside gene matches: 11. The germline V gene encodes CDR1 MNHNY and CDR2 SVGAGI (reference sequence). The CDR3 spans 14 residues. In nucleotides, the CDR3 is TGTGCCAGCAATTTGGGACAGGGTGGGAAAGGCTACACCTTC. It encodes CASNLGQGGKGYTF.